The T cell receptor (beta chain) described here comes from a study of T cells in Graves' hyperthyroidism and ophthalmopathy. Study summary: At initial diagnosis, before any treatment had begun, peripheral blood was obtained.

Amplification targeted TCR beta CDR3 regions from RNA transcripts. Carried out on the TCR CDR3, a first-round RT-PCR used the HTBI primer set. TCRdb ran MiXCR on the multiplex PCR reads and lists one entry per CDR3 protein. Of approximately 520,000 distinct CDR3 sequences listed, less than 25% are singletons. As for this clonotype: Its antigen remains unknown.

Patients counted as stable if ophthalmopathy did not develop within 18 months. Any patient presenting with uncontrolled infection, other autoimmune disease, pregnancy or lactation was left out. Study-level results: Ophthalmopathy was distinguished from stable hyperthyroidism by 13 V-J signatures.

The CDR3 has 14 amino acids. The V gene's germline CDR1 is GTSNPN and CDR2 SVGIG (reference sequence). Germline trimming cut 4 bases from V and 2 bases from J; bases unmatched to any gene: 4. The clonotype was recovered from a young man with Graves' hyperthyroidism. The rearrangement uses TRBV30 and TRBJ2-7; 11 positions match TRBD2. The sequencing sample was made of blood. This CDR3 reads CAWTGTSGPYEQYF. The CDR3 nucleotides are TGTGCCTGGACCGGGACTAGCGGACCCTACGAGCAGTACTTC.